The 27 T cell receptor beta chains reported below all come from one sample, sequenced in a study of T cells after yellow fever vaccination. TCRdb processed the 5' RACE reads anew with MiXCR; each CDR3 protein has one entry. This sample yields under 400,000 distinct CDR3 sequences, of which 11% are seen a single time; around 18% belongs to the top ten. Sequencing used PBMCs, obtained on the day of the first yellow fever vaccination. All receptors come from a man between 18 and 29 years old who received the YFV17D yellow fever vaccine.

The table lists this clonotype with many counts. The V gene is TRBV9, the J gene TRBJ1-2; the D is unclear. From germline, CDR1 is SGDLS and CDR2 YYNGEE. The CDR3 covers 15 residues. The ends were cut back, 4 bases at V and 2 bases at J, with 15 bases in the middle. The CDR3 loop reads CASSPQEGRNYGYTF. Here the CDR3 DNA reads TGTGCCAGCAGCCCCCAGGAGGGCAGGAACTATGGCTACACCTTC.

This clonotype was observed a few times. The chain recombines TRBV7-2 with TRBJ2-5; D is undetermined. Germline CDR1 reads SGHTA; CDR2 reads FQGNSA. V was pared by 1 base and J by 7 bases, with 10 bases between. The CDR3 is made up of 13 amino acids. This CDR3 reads CASSLGPEVTQYF. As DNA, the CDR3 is TGTGCCAGCAGCTTAGGCCCTGAGGTGACCCAGTACTTC.

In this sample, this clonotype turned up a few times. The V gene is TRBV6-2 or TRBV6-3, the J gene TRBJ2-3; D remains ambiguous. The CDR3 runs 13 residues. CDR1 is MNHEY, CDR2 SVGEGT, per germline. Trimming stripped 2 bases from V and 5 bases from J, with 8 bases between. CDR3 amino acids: CASSYGPGDTQYF. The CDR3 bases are TGTGCCAGCAGTTACGGTCCCGGAGATACGCAGTATTTT.

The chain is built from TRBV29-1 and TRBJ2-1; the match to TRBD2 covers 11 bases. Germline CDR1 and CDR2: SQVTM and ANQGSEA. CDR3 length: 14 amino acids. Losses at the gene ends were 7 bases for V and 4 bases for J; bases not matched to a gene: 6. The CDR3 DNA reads TGCAGCGCCTTCCTAGCGGGGGGATACAATGAGCAGTTCTTC. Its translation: CSAFLAGGYNEQFF.

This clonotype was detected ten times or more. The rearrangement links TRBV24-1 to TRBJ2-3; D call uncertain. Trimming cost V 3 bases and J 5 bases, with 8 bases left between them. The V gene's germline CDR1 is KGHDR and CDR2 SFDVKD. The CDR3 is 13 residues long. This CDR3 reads CATSDAAEDTQYF. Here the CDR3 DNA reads TGTGCCACCAGTGATGCGGCCGAAGATACGCAGTATTTT.

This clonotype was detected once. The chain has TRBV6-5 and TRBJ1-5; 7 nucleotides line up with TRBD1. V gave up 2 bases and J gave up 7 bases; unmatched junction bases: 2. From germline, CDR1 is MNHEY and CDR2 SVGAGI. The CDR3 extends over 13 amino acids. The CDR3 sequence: CASSYDRAQPQHF. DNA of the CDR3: TGTGCCAGCAGTTACGACAGGGCCCAGCCCCAGCATTTT.

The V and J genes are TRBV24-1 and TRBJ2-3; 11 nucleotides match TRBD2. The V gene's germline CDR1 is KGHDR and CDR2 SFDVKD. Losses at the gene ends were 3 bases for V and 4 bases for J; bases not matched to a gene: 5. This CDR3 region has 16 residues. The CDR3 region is CATSDGGLAVADTQYF. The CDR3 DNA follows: TGTGCCACCAGTGATGGGGGACTAGCGGTGGCAGATACGCAGTATTTT.

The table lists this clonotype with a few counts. In DNA, the CDR3 is TGCAGCGTTGTAATGGGGTGGGGTCAGCCCCAGCATTTT. Translated, it gives CSVVMGWGQPQHF. V and J are TRBV29-1 and TRBJ1-5, with no clear D. CDR1 is SQVTM, CDR2 ANQGSEA, per germline. The CDR3 loop spans 13 amino acids. Trimming removed 4 bases at V and 6 bases at J, with 13 bases between. The full variable domain, in which reference TRBV29-1 and TRBJ1-5 provide the parts outside the CDR3, is SAVISQKPSRDICQRGTSLTIQCQVDSQVTMMFWYRQQPGQSLTLIATANQGSEATYESGFVIDKFPISRPNLTFSTLTVSNMSPEDSSIYLCSVVMGWGQPQHFGDGTRLSIL.

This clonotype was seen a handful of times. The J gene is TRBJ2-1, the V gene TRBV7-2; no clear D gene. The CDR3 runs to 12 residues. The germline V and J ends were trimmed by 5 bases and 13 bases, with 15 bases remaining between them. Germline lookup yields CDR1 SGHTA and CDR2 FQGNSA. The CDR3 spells CASSPVFGPQFF. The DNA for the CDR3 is TGTGCCAGCAGCCCTGTGTTTGGGCCCCAGTTCTTC.

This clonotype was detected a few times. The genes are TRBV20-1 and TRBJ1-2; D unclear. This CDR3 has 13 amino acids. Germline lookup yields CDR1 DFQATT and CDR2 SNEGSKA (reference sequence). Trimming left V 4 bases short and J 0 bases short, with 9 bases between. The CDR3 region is CSAIEGANYGYTF. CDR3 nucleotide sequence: TGCAGTGCTATAGAGGGAGCTAACTATGGCTACACCTTC.

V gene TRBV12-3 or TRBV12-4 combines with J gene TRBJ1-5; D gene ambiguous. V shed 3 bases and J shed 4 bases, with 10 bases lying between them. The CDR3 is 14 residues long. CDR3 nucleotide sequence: TGTGCCAGCAGTTTTAGGGTTGGGAATCAGCCCCAGCATTTT. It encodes CASSFRVGNQPQHF.

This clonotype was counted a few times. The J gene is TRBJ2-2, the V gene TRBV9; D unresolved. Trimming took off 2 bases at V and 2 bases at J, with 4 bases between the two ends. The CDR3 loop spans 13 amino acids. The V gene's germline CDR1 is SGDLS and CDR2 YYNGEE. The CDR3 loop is CASSVDNTGELFF. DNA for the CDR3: TGTGCCAGCAGCGTTGACAACACCGGGGAGCTGTTTTTT.

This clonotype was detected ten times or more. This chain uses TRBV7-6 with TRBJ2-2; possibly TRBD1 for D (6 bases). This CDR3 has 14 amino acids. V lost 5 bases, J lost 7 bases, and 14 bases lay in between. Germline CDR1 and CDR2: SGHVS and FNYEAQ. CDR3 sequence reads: CASSRVQGYGELFF. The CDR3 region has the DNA TGTGCCAGCAGCCGAGTCCAGGGGTACGGGGAGCTGTTTTTT.

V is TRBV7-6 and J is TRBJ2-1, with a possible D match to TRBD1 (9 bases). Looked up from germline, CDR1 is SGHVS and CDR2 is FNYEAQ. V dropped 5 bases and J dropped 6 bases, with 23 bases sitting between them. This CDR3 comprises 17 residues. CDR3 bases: TGTGCCAGCAGCACCCCGGGGGGGACAGGGTTTGGCAATGAGCAGTTCTTC. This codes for CASSTPGGTGFGNEQFF.

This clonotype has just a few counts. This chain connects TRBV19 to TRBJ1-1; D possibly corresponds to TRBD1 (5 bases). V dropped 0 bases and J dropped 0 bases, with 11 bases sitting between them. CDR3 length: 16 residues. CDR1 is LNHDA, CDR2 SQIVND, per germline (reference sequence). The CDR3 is CASSIEGGNLNTEAFF. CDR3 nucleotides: TGTGCCAGTAGTATAGAGGGGGGAAACTTGAACACTGAAGCTTTCTTT.

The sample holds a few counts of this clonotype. CDR3 amino acids: CASSQQGGETQYF. The DNA for the CDR3 is TGTGCCAGCAGCCAGCAGGGGGGGGAGACCCAGTACTTC. The chain employs TRBV7-2 and TRBJ2-5, with D perhaps given as TRBD1 or TRBD2 (7 bases each). Germline values: CDR1 SGHTA, CDR2 FQGNSA. The CDR3 contains 13 residues. V was shortened by 5 bases and J by 5 bases, with 12 bases between the two germline ends.

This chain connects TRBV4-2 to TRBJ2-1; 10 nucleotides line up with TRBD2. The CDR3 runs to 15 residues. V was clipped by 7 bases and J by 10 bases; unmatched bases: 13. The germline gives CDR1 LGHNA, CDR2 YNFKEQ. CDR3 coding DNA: TGTGCCAGCATGAACAGACTAGCGGGCCCAGAGGAGCAGTTCTTC. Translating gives CASMNRLAGPEEQFF.

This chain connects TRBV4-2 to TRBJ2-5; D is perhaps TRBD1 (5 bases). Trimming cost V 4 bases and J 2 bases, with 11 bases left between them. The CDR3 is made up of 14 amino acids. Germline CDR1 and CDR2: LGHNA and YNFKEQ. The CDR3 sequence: CASSPLQAQETQYF. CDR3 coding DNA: TGTGCCAGCAGCCCGCTACAGGCGCAAGAGACCCAGTACTTC.

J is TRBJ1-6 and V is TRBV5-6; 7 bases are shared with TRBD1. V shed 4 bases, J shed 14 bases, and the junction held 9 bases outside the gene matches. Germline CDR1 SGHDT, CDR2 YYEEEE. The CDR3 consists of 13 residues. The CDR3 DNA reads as TGTGCCAGCAGCCAGGACATACAGGGGACCCTCCACTTT. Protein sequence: CASSQDIQGTLHF.

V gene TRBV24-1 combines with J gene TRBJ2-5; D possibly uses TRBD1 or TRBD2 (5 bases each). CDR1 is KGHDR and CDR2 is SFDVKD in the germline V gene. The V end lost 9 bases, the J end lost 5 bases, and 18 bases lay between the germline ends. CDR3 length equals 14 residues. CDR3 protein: CATAGTSLGETQYF. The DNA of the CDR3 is TGTGCCACCGCTGGGACCAGCCTCGGGGAGACCCAGTACTTC.

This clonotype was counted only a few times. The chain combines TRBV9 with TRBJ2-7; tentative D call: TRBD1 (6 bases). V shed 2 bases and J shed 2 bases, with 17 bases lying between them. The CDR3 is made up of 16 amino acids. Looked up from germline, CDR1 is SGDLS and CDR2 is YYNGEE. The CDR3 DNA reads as TGTGCCAGCAGCGTTCACAGGGACGCTTTCCCCTACGAGCAGTACTTC. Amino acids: CASSVHRDAFPYEQYF.

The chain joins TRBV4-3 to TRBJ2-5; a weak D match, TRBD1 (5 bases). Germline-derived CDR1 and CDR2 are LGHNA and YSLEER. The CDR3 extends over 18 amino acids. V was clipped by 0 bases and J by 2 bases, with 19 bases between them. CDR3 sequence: CASSQDPMRPGYQETQYF. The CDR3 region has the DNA TGCGCCAGCAGCCAAGATCCCATGCGGCCAGGGTATCAAGAGACCCAGTACTTC.

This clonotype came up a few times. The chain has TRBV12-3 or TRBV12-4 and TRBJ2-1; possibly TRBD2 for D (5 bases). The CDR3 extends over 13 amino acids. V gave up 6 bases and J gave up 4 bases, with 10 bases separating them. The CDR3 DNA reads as TGTGCCAGCAGCCCCGGGATTTACAATGAGCAGTTCTTC. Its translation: CASSPGIYNEQFF.

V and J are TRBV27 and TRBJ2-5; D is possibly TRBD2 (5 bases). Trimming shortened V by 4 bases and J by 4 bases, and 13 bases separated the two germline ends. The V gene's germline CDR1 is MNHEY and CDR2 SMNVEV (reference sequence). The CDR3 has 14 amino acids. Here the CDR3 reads CASSSSAGVETQYF. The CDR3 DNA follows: TGTGCCAGCAGTTCCTCGGCCGGGGTAGAGACCCAGTACTTC.

CDR3 sequence: CASSSGGGSTDTQYF. The DNA of the CDR3 is TGTGCCAGCTCGTCAGGGGGCGGGAGCACAGATACGCAGTATTTT. The chain couples TRBV18 to TRBJ2-3; TRBD1 matches 8 bases. The CDR3 spans 15 residues. CDR1 is KGHSH and CDR2 is LQKENI in the germline V gene. Trimming at V came to 6 bases and at J to 0 bases, leaving 5 bases not matched to a gene.

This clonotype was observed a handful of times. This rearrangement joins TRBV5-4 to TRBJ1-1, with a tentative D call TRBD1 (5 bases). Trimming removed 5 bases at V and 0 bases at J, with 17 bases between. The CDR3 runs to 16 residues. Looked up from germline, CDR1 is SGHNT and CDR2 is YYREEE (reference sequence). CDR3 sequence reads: CASRYRPGLLNTEAFF. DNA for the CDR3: TGTGCCAGCAGATACAGGCCGGGGCTCTTGAACACTGAAGCTTTCTTT.

The CDR3 nucleotides read TGCAGTGCTACGACCGGGACAGGGTGGGGCGAGCAGTACGTC. It codes for CSATTGTGWGEQYV. This sequence joins TRBV20-1 and TRBJ2-7, with 9 bases lining up with TRBD1. Germline V lookup: CDR1 DFQATT, CDR2 SNEGSKA (reference sequence). This CDR3 spans 14 amino acids. V lost 4 bases and J lost 6; bases outside the gene matches: 10.